The clone carrying this T cell receptor gamma chain occurred a few times. TCRdb re-called the reads via CATT. The sample consists of about 2,200 gamma-chain clones, 25% to 30% of them appearing once. This entry is derived from a study of gamma-delta chains in newborns, infants, children. As for the study in general: Microbial exposure reportedly drives polyclonal innate γδ T cell expansion after birth.

V shed 0 bases and J 3 bases; nucleotides not matched to a gene: 5. Per germline, CDR1 GITISATS and CDR2 ISYDGTV (reference sequence). There are 14 residues in the CDR3. The clonotype comes from a child who was a newborn, infant or young child, either healthy, febrile or measles-vaccinated (not recorded which). The sample taken for sequencing was blood. The chain has TRGV9 and TRGJ1 or TRGJ2. CDR3 loop: CALWEVLPYYKKLF. CDR3 bases: TGTGCCTTGTGGGAGGTGCTCCCTTATTATAAGAAACTCTTT.